The source of this TCR beta chain is a study of T cell repertoires in cytomegalovirus infection. Background on the study: Public TCR beta signatures marked donors with CMV infection and the matching HLA. Study-level results: Cumulative frequency of public TCR beta families picked out carriers of CMV plus the relevant HLA. The response measured ex vivo was dominated by TCR beta clonotypes (HLA-C-restricted and CMV-specific).

The V gene's germline CDR1 is DFQATT and CDR2 SNEGSKA (reference sequence). This CDR3 is built from 13 residues. Trimming took 6 bases from V and 5 from J; bases not matched to a gene: 2. Via MiXCR, TCRdb re-called the reads, giving one row per CDR3 protein. The table includes approximately 290,000 distinct CDR3 sequences, about 25% detected once. Worth noting for this clonotype: Its target is not known.

V and J are TRBV20-1 and TRBJ2-2; 11 bases fit TRBD1. The sample comprised PBMCs. The TCR originated in a human donor in good health (CMV status not recorded). Some clones in this sample may be carry-over from other donors' samples. The CDR3 protein is CSAGTGGTGELFF. The CDR3 DNA sequence: TGCAGTGCCGGGACAGGGGGAACCGGGGAGCTGTTTTTT.